This TCR beta chain originates from a study of cytomegalovirus exposure and HLA in healthy donors. The study, taken as a whole, reports: Specificity of a few CMV-associated chains for CMV antigens was verified in vitro.

Use of 60 Vbeta and 13 Jbeta primers characterized the PCR. Produced via immunoSEQ multiplex PCR; TCRdb's table is partial and in-frame only. The sample contains about 36,000 clones, over 60% of which appear only once. Trimming took off 1 base at V and 2 bases at J, with 9 bases between the two ends. The germline V gene encodes CDR1 LGHNA and CDR2 YSLEER. This CDR3 comprises 15 residues. Donors sampled were nominally healthy, though unrecorded immune exposures were likely. As concerns this clone: The target antigen is unknown.

V gene TRBV4-3 combines with J gene TRBJ1-5, with D possibly TRBD1 on 5 matching bases. Sequenced: PBMCs. The clonotype comes from a young man in good health and CMV-seronegative. CDR3 sequence (DNA): TGCGCCAGCAGCCAAGTGTGGGGGGGCAATCAGCCCCAGCATTTT. It yields the protein CASSQVWGGNQPQHF.